This TCR beta chain originates from a study of response to subunit inactivated influenza vaccine. There are 14 residues in the CDR3. V was pared by 1 base and J by 3 bases, with 9 bases between. Germline CDR1 is SEHNR and CDR2 is FQNEAQ (reference sequence). Concerning this clonotype itself: Its target is not known.

TCRdb recomputed calls from the RT-PCR reads with MiXCR, one row per CDR3 protein. The repertoire has approximately 530,000 distinct CDR3 sequences, 6.5% to 8% of them found once; the top ten carry roughly 13%. General observations from the study: It was suggested by the authors that few new T cells are recruited by each seasonal influenza vaccination.

The sample here was PBMCs from blood, taken 23 to 25 months after vaccination. This TCR was sampled from a man aged 45 to 70 who received an inactivated influenza vaccine. The rearrangement links TRBV7-9 to TRBJ2-5, with D unclear. The CDR3 spells CASSLGVLEETQYF. CDR3 nucleotides: TGTGCCAGCAGCTTAGGAGTTTTAGAAGAGACCCAGTACTTC.